This T cell receptor (beta chain) was found in a study of OX40 agonist ivuxolimab in advanced cancers. For the study at large: At doses from 0.01 to 10 mg/kg, patients were given intravenous ivuxolimab every 2 weeks.

This CDR3 is built from 14 residues. CDR1 and CDR2 (germline): WSHSY, SAAADI. Trimming pared 0 bases from V and 5 bases from J, leaving 10 bases between. The protocol was immunoSEQ multiplex PCR, while the TCRdb copy is restricted to in-frame clones and leaves out a portion. Of tens of thousands of clones in the sample, around 80% were seen once. The source of this sequence is an adult with an advanced solid tumor such as melanoma, head and neck, liver or kidney cancer. The sequencing used CD4+ or CD8+ T cells sorted from blood, collected in a trial of the OX40 agonist ivuxolimab. This chain uses TRBV10-2 with TRBJ2-5; D may correspond to TRBD1 or TRBD2 (5 bases each). The CDR3 region has the DNA TGCGCCAGCAGTGAGTCCCCCAGGGACGAGACCCAGTACTTC. Its protein is CASSESPRDETQYF.